This TCR beta chain was sequenced for a study (dated by TCRdb to 2012 to 2014). This clonotype has a count of ten or more. What this receptor recognizes is not known. No base-level quality is on record; no much larger clone is a single base apart. Sequencing was carried out with an Illumina Genome Analyzer IIx. TCRdb passed the public sequencing reads through fastp at Q25 and MiXCR, retaining productive beta sequences. CDR3 protein sequences are deduplicated, and each keeps its most common genes and DNA. Counted in this sample were some 15,000 distinct CDR3 sequences; 30% to 45% of them appeared once. Of the sample, around 16% falls within the top ten clones. V is shortened by 2 bases, J by 8 bases, and the region joining them spans 12 bases. The CDR3 measures 14 amino acids from cysteine to phenylalanine. The DNA shown is the 42-base CDR3, in frame from base 1.

The chain is encoded by TRBV12-3 or TRBV12-4 joined to TRBJ1-4, and the D gene may be TRBD1, 5 bases matching. This TCR came from a human donor. Sequencing used blood. In nucleotide form, the sequence is TGTGCCAGCAGTTTACGGGGGTTTACGGAAAAACTGTTTTTT. Protein translation: CASSLRGFTEKLFF.